A selection of T cell receptor beta chains follows, all from one sample in a study of early T cells in non-severe SARS-CoV-2 infection. TCRdb passed the 5' RACE reads through MiXCR, listing each CDR3 protein once. The sample shows 35,000 to 45,000 distinct CDR3 sequences, roughly 6.2% of them seen only once. Sequenced material: whole blood. The source of these receptors is an adult who was a healthcare worker with PCR-confirmed SARS-CoV-2 infection or an uninfected control (not recorded which). CDR3s include the opening cysteine and the closing phenylalanine or tryptophan. Fields, in order: J gene, D gene, CDR3 length, clone size, V gene, CDR3 DNA, CDR3 protein. A D gene is named only where the DNA matches it firmly. For some rows the clone size is stated as once, few or many, or as a class when expanded; others skip it.

TRBJ1-1,TRBD1,16,few,TRBV18,TGTGCCACAGCACGCGGGACAGGGACGTTAGACACTGAAGCTTTCTTT,CATARGTGTLDTEAFF
TRBJ2-5,.,14,once,TRBV20-1,TGCAGTGCTAGAGAAGGACGGCCCCAAGAGACCCAGTACTTC,CSAREGRPQETQYF
TRBJ2-3,TRBD2,14,many,TRBV6-4,TGTGCCAACGGGACTAGCGGGGGCACAGATACGCAGTATTTT,CANGTSGGTDTQYF
TRBJ2-2,TRBD2,15,many,TRBV30,TGTGCCTGGAGTGTAGCCGGACTAGACACCGGGGAGCTGTTTTTT,CAWSVAGLDTGELFF
TRBJ2-1,TRBD1,14,.,TRBV7-3,TGTGCCAGCACCACCGGGACAGGGGCCAATGAGCAGTTCTTC,CASTTGTGANEQFF
TRBJ1-1,.,16,many,TRBV6-2/TRBV6-3,TGTGCCAGCAGCATCAGCGTAAACACAAAAACACTGAAGCTTTTCTTT,CASSISVNTKTLKLFF
TRBJ1-4,.,14,many,TRBV20-1,TGCAGTGCTTCACGGGACAAAGAAGGTGAAAAACTGTTTTTT,CSASRDKEGEKLFF
TRBJ2-7,TRBD2,14,few,TRBV6-6,TGTGCCAGCAATGAGCGGGGGGGCAATTACGAGCAGTACTTC,CASNERGGNYEQYF
TRBJ1-6,.,12,few,TRBV27,TGTGCCAGCAGTTTATCGTGGGGCAGCCTCCACTTT,CASSLSWGSLHF
TRBJ2-7,.,15,few,TRBV6-5,TGTGCCAGCAGTTACTCATTTGGTGGCGCCCGGGAGCAGTACTTC,CASSYSFGGAREQYF
TRBJ2-1,.,17,.,TRBV29-1,TGCAGCGTTGAAGGGGGACGGCCGATGACCAAATACAATGAGCAGTTCTTC,CSVEGGRPMTKYNEQFF
TRBJ2-5,TRBD2,15,few,TRBV5-4,TGTGCCAGCAGCAACGGGACTAGCGGCCAAGAGACCCAGTACTTC,CASSNGTSGQETQYF
TRBJ2-5,.,12,.,TRBV3-1,TGTGCCAGCAGCCTGCGCGGCGGGACCCAGTACTTC,CASSLRGGTQYF
TRBJ2-7,.,14,.,TRBV12-3/TRBV12-4,TGTGCCAGCAGTTTAGGCAGGAGCTCCTACGAGCAGTACTTC,CASSLGRSSYEQYF
TRBJ1-3,.,19,many,TRBV12-3/TRBV12-4,TGTGCCAGCAGTTTGGTGGCCGGGCTTCGGGTCCCCTCTGGAAACACCATATATTTT,CASSLVAGLRVPSGNTIYF
TRBJ1-1,.,17,many,TRBV3-1,TGTGCCAGCAGCCAAGTTCTTTCGGGGGCGCGGAACACTGAAGCTTTCTTT,CASSQVLSGARNTEAFF
TRBJ2-7,TRBD2,15,.,TRBV20-1,TGCAGTGCAGGGGTACTAGCGGGGAGCTCCTACGAGCAGTACTTC,CSAGVLAGSSYEQYF
TRBJ2-3,.,14,.,TRBV12-3/TRBV12-4,TGTGCCAGCAGTTTTGAACTTAGCACAGATACGCAGTATTTT,CASSFELSTDTQYF
TRBJ2-7,.,14,many,TRBV28,TGTGCCAGCAGTTTAGGGTCGGGTCCGGGCGAGCAGTACTTC,CASSLGSGPGEQYF
TRBJ1-5,.,15,many,TRBV3-1,TGTGCCAGCAGCCAAGATTCCGGGGTAGGTCAGCCCCAGCATTTT,CASSQDSGVGQPQHF
TRBJ1-2,.,15,many,TRBV18,TGTGCCAGCTCATCGGCTGGGGGGCGCGACTATGGCTACACCTTC,CASSSAGGRDYGYTF
TRBJ2-3,TRBD2,17,many,TRBV5-4,TGTGTTAAGCAAGGGCTAGCGGGGGCTATAAACACAGATACGCAGTATTTT,CVKQGLAGAINTDTQYF
TRBJ2-5,TRBD1,16,many,TRBV11-2,TGTGCCAGCAGCTTCGGACAGGGCGTTTTTGTGCAGACCCAGTACTTC,CASSFGQGVFVQTQYF
TRBJ1-1,.,14,.,TRBV6-5,TGTGCCAGCAGTTCGAGGACTGGAAACACTGAAGCTTTCTTT,CASSSRTGNTEAFF
TRBJ2-1,.,15,many,TRBV7-2,TGTGCCAGCAGCTTAGAGGGGGGGCGTTACAATGAGCAGTTCTTC,CASSLEGGRYNEQFF
TRBJ1-6,.,15,few,TRBV12-3/TRBV12-4,TGTGCCAGCAGTCGGGACACAGGGAAAAATTCACCCCTCCACTTT,CASSRDTGKNSPLHF
TRBJ2-5,.,14,many,TRBV10-3,TGTGCCATCAGTGAGTGGGACACTCAAGAGACCCAGTACTTC,CAISEWDTQETQYF
TRBJ2-1,.,12,few,TRBV12-3/TRBV12-4,TGTGCCAGCCAGCTTCCGTTCGATGAGCAGTTCTTC,CASQLPFDEQFF
TRBJ1-4,.,14,few,TRBV12-3/TRBV12-4,TGTGCCAGCAGTTCCGGCTCCCTTCCGGAAAAACTGTTTTTT,CASSSGSLPEKLFF
TRBJ1-2,.,14,.,TRBV18,TGTGCCAGCTCACCGGGACCACACATCAAGGGCTACACCTTC,CASSPGPHIKGYTF
TRBJ2-4,TRBD1,16,many,TRBV19,TGTGCCAGTAGTTTCCGGGACAGAGTAGCCAAAAACATTCAGTACTTC,CASSFRDRVAKNIQYF
TRBJ2-7,TRBD2,14,.,TRBV28,TGTGCCAGCAGTCGGACTAGCGGGGGCTACGAGCAGTACTTC,CASSRTSGGYEQYF
TRBJ2-5,.,15,.,TRBV11-2,TGTGCCAGCAGCCAGGCCCCGGGGAAACAAGAGACCCAGTACTTC,CASSQAPGKQETQYF
TRBJ2-7,TRBD2,14,few,TRBV6-1,TGTGCCAGCAGTGAATTGGCACGGGGGGGCGAGCAGTACTTC,CASSELARGGEQYF
TRBJ2-5,.,13,many,TRBV27,TGTGCCAGCAGTTGGAGGGGACCGGAGACCCAGTACTTC,CASSWRGPETQYF